This passage covers 13 T cell receptor beta chains from one sample sequenced in a study of tumor and adjacent non-tumor tissue in lung cancer. A modified ARM-PCR protocol with three rounds of nested PCR amplified TCRbeta. TCRdb fed the multiplex PCR reads into MiXCR, producing one record per CDR3 protein. The sample lists about 43,000 distinct CDR3 sequences, 60% occurring once. This sample's RNA came from whole unsorted tissue. The normal lung tissue was taken more than 3 cm from the tumor edge. Material: distant non-tumor lung tissue. The source of these receptors is a man between 45 and 60 years old with non-small cell lung cancer.

This clonotype was observed a handful of times. One end of the junction is discordant with germline, which a read error may explain. This chain connects TRBV5-1 to TRBJ2-4; TRBD1 matches at 7 bases. In germline, CDR1 is SGHRS, CDR2 YFSETQ. The CDR3 extends over 14 amino acids. CDR3 nucleotides: TGCGCCAGCAGCTTGGGACAGGGTTGGAACATTCGGTACTTC. It translates to CASSLGQGWNIRYF.

This clonotype was detected many times. CDR3: CASSPMGHNEQFF. The CDR3 nucleotides are TGTGCCAGCAGTCCTATGGGTCACAATGAGCAGTTCTTC. The chain uses TRBV12-3 or TRBV12-4 and TRBJ2-1; no definite D call. The V end lost 5 bases, the J end lost 5 bases, and 10 bases lay between the germline ends. The CDR3 loop spans 13 amino acids.

Note on this clonotype: Because it lacks the conserved phenylalanine or tryptophan at the end, this CDR3 is likely a read error. The V and J genes are TRBV6-2 or TRBV6-3 and TRBJ2-7, with TRBD2 identical over 8 bases. This CDR3 is 14 amino acids long. In germline, CDR1 is MNHEY, CDR2 SVGEGT. The CDR3 protein is CASGLGGRSYEQYL. CDR3 bases: TGCGCCAGCGGCCTTGGCGGGAGGTCCTACGAGCAGTACCTC.

Notes on this clonotype: A much more abundant neighbour one base away suggests this may be a read error. The gene calls are TRBV11-2 and TRBJ2-6, with 7 bases lining up with TRBD1. CDR1 SGHAT and CDR2 FQNNGV come from the germline V gene. The J segment lost 8 bases and the V segment lost 5 bases, leaving 9 bases of the junction unmatched. This CDR3 comprises 15 residues. For the CDR3, the DNA is TGTGCCAGCAGCCCCAGGGGGTCAGGGACCAACGTCCTGACTTTC. Translation: CASSPRGSGTNVLTF. The complete variable domain, with remaining parts taken from reference TRBV11-2 and TRBJ2-6, reads EAGVAQSPRYKIIEKRQSVAFWCNPISGHATLYWYQQILGQGPKLLIQFQNNGVVDDSQLPKDRFSAERLKGVDSTLKIQPAKLEDSAVYLCASSPRGSGTNVLTFGAGSRLTVL.

For this clonotype: At one of its ends the junction is not consistent with the germline gene, which may arise from a read error. The chain has TRBV11-1 and TRBJ2-7; possibly TRBD1 for D (6 bases). Looked up from germline, CDR1 is SGHAT and CDR2 is FQDESV (reference sequence). CDR3 length: 14 amino acids. The CDR3 region is CASSPPADRGEQHF. In nucleotides, the CDR3 is TGTGCCAGCAGCCCACCGGCGGACAGAGGCGAGCAGCACTTC.

This clonotype came up once. This could be a read error, since a much larger clone is one nucleotide away. As the CDR3 is not closed by the conserved phenylalanine or tryptophan, this likely results from a read error. The chain uses TRBV28 and TRBJ2-1; TRBD2 agrees at 11 bases. The CDR3 runs 16 residues. The V and J ends lost 3 bases and 9 bases, in that order; junction bases with no gene match: 10. Germline V gene data show CDR1 as MDHEN and CDR2 as SYDVKM. CDR3 in amino acids: CASSFLLAGGAGEQFL. In DNA form, the CDR3 reads TGTGCCAGCAGTTTTCTGCTAGCGGGAGGTGCAGGTGAGCAGTTCTTA.

This clonotype was seen only a few times. The V gene is TRBV28, the J gene TRBJ1-1; 11 bases line up with TRBD1. CDR3 length equals 14 residues. V was clipped by 10 bases and J by 1 base; unmatched bases: 5. Germline V gene sequence: CDR1 MDHEN, CDR2 SYDVKM. CDR3 in amino acids: CATRTGGSNTEAFF. The CDR3 nucleotides read TGTGCCACCCGGACAGGGGGCTCGAACACTGAAGCTTTCTTT.

Turning to this clonotype: In this CDR3 the conserved last residue, phenylalanine or tryptophan, is missing, so a read error is likely. This chain connects TRBV12-3 or TRBV12-4 to TRBJ1-4; no definite D call. This CDR3 region has 14 residues. Here the CDR3 reads CASTKGATNEKLFL. In DNA, the CDR3 is TGTGCTAGCACCAAAGGAGCAACTAATGAAAAACTGTTTTTA.

The chain combines TRBV29-1 with TRBJ2-3, with D possibly being TRBD1 (5 bases). The J call may be incorrect, as the DNA end agrees better with TRBJ1-5. Per the germline V gene, CDR1 is SQVTM and CDR2 is ANQGSEA. This CDR3 region has 15 residues. CDR3 in amino acids: CSAALTGTLTDTQHF. Here the CDR3 DNA reads TGCAGCGCCGCGCTAACCGGGACTCTCACAGATACACAGCATTTT.

Comment on this clonotype: The junction differs from germline at one of its ends, possibly a read error. This chain joins TRBV5-4 and TRBJ2-7; D assignment may be TRBD1 or TRBD2 (5 bases each). The germline V gene encodes CDR1 SGHNT and CDR2 YYREEE (reference sequence). The CDR3 is 14 amino acids. The CDR3 sequence is CASSSGTATYEEYF. In DNA, the CDR3 is TGTGCCAGCAGCTCTGGGACGGCCACGTACGAGGAGTACTTC.

With respect to this clonotype: Relative to the germline gene, one junction end is altered; a read error may explain this. The chain employs TRBV6-1 and TRBJ2-1; D is unresolved. The CDR3 runs to 11 residues. Germline V gene data show CDR1 as MNHNS and CDR2 as SASEGT. The DNA for the CDR3 is TGTGTCAGCACTCTACACAATGAGCAGTTCTTC. Its protein is CVSTLHNEQFF.

Note on this clonotype: A much larger clonotype is one base distant, so this may be a read error. The chain employs TRBV28 and TRBJ2-7; weak D call: TRBD2 (5 bases). CDR1 is MDHEN and CDR2 is SYDVKM in the germline V gene. This CDR3 comprises 14 residues. The CDR3 bases are TGTGCCAACAGTCCCGGACTGCTAGGGTTGGAGCAGTACTTC. It translates to CANSPGLLGLEQYF.

The chain carries TRBV28 and TRBJ1-5; 7 bases are shared with TRBD1. The V gene end was trimmed by 4 bases and the J gene end by 4 bases; junction bases not matched to a gene: 10. Germline loops: CDR1 MDHEN, CDR2 SYDVKM. The CDR3 has 16 residues. In nucleotides, the CDR3 is TGTGCCAGCAGTTCGTCACGACAGGGTGATAATCAGCCCCAGCATTTT. Translated: CASSSSRQGDNQPQHF.